This T cell receptor (beta chain) came from a study of shared clonotypes between healthy human individuals. The CDR3 has 16 residues. Germline V CDR1 and CDR2: SGHTS, YDEGEE. V lost 3 bases, J lost 3 bases, and 17 bases lay in between. Each cell subset's genomic DNA was divided evenly among several immunoSEQ plates. Sequencing was performed with immunoSEQ multiplex PCR; in TCRdb, only in-frame clones are kept and a portion is missing. The repertoire consists of approximately 2.4 million clones, with around 95% occurring once and the leading ten covering around 0.13%. The TCR sequence derives from a man younger than 35 in good health. Material: naive CD4+ T cells sorted from blood. The subset: CD45RA+ positively selected. This chain uses TRBV5-8 with TRBJ2-3, with D possibly matching TRBD2 (6 bases). The CDR3 sequence is CASSSFGGFSTDTQYF. CDR3 sequence (DNA): TGTGCCAGCAGCTCCTTTGGGGGGTTTAGTACAGATACGCAGTATTTT.